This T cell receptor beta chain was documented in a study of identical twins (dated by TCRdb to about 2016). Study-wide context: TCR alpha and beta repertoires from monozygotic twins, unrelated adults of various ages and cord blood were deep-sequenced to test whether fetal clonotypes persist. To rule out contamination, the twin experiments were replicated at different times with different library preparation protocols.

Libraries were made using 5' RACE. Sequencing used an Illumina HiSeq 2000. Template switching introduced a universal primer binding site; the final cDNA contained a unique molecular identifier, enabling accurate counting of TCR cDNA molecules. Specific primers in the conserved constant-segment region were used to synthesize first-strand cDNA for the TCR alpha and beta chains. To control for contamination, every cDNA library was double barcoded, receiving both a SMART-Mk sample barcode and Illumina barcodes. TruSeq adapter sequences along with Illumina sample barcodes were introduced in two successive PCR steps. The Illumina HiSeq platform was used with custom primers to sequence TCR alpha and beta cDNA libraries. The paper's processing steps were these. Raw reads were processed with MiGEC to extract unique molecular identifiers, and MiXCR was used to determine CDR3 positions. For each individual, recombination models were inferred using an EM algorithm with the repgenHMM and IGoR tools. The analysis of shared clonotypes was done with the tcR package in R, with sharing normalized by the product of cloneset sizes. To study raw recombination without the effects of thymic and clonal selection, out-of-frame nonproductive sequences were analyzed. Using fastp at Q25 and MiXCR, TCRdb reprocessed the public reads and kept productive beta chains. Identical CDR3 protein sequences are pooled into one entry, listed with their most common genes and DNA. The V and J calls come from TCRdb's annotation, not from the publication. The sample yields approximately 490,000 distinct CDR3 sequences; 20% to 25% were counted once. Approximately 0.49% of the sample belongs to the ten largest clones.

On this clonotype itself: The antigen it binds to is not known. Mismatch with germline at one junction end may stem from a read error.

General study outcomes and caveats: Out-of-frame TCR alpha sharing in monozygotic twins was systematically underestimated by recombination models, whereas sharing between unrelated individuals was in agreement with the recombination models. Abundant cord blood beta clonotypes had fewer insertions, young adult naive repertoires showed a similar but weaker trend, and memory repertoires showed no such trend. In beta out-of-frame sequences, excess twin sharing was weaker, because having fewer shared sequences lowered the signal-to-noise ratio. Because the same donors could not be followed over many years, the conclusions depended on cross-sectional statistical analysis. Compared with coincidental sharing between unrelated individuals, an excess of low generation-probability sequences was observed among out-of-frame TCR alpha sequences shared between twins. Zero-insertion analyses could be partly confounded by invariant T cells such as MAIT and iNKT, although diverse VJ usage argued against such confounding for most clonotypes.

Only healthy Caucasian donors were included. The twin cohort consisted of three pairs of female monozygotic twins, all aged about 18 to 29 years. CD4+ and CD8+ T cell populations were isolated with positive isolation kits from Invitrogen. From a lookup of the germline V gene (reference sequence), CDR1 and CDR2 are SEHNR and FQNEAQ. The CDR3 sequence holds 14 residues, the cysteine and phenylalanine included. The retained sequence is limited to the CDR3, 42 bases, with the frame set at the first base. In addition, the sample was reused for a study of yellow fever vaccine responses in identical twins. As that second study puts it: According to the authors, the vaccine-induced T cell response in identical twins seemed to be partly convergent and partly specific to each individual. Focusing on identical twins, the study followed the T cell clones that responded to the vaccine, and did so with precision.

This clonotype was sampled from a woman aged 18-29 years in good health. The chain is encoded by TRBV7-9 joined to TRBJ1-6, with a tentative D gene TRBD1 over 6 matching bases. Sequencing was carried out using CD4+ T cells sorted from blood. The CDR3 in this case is CAGSLAGVNSPLHF. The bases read TGTGCCGGCAGCTTAGCAGGGGTTAATTCACCCCTCCACTTT.